The source of this TCR beta chain is a study of blood T cell repertoires in COVID-19. About the study: Samples representing acute and convalescent COVID-19 were sourced from the United States, Italy and Spain. The cDNA or gDNA used as material had been derived from T cells, B-cell-depleted T cells, or PBMCs.

Original analysis: Amplification from reference gene primers served as the basis for estimated nucleated cell counts. Profiled with immunoSEQ multiplex PCR; TCRdb holds only in-frame clones, not every one. D and trimming come from the DNA, and the V and J calls and clone size come from that table. This table has about 160,000 clones, around 87% appearing once. There are 12 residues in the CDR3. From germline, CDR1 is SGHVS and CDR2 FQNEAQ. V gave up 4 bases and J gave up 5 bases, with 8 bases separating them. This clonotype originated in a woman in her 70s with COVID-19, enrolled during active disease. The sample comprised peripheral blood. The gene calls are TRBV7-8 and TRBJ1-1; no clear D gene. The CDR3 nucleotides are TGTGCCAGCAGCTCCCAGTTGACTGAAGCTTTCTTT. It is translated as CASSSQLTEAFF.